This TCR beta chain originates from a study of OX40 agonist ivuxolimab in advanced cancers. Overall study findings and caveats: Doses of 0.1 to 3.0 mg/kg were accompanied by clonal expansion of CD4+ and CD8+ blood T cells by week 6. Certain nonresponding patients likewise had low normalized T-cell clonal expansion.

For this clone: Antigen: not known.

Any history of autoimmune disease or systemic immunosuppression disqualified patients. The germline V gene has CDR1 MNHEY and CDR2 SVGAGI. V dropped 8 bases and J dropped 5; count of bases not matched to a gene: 4. This CDR3 comprises 13 residues. Only in-frame clones appear in the TCRdb table, and some are missing; sequencing was by immunoSEQ multiplex PCR. Of some 100,000 clones listed, just over 85% are singletons. The sequencing here drew on CD4+ or CD8+ T cells sorted from blood, taken in a trial of the OX40 agonist ivuxolimab. This receptor was identified in an adult with an advanced solid tumor such as melanoma, head and neck, liver or kidney cancer. The chain joins TRBV6-5 to TRBJ2-5; 11 bases map to TRBD2. CDR3 in DNA: TGTGCCAGCGGGACTAGCGGAAGTGAGACCCAGTACTTC. Amino acids: CASGTSGSETQYF.